The clone carrying this TCR beta chain was observed a few times. As yet, its antigen is unknown. The CDR3 extends 3 residues past the end of the read, so its final part is completed from the germline J gene. Assay used: immunoSEQ multiplex PCR; TCRdb lists only in-frame clones, some missing. Sampling found just over 15,000 clones, none seen once. These data are taken from a study of T cell clonality in common variable immunodeficiency. The germline V gene encodes CDR1 SGHRS and CDR2 YFSETQ. J lost 2 bases, V lost 0 bases, and 5 bases had no gene match. CDR3 size: 15 residues. Findings and caveats of the study: In common variable immunodeficiency, TCR beta chains reportedly carried fewer deletions and N-nucleotide insertions. CVID patient heterogeneity limited repertoire-clinical complication correlations.

The source material was peripheral blood mononuclear cells. The genes are TRBV5-1 and TRBJ2-7; the match to TRBD1 covers 7 bases. This clonotype was sampled from a human donor with common variable immunodeficiency. Incomplete CDR3 DNA: TGCGCCAGCAGCTTGGACACAGGGGTTGCCTACGAG. This sequence encodes CASSLDTGVAYE. The full CDR3 sequence reads CASSLDTGVAYEQYF.